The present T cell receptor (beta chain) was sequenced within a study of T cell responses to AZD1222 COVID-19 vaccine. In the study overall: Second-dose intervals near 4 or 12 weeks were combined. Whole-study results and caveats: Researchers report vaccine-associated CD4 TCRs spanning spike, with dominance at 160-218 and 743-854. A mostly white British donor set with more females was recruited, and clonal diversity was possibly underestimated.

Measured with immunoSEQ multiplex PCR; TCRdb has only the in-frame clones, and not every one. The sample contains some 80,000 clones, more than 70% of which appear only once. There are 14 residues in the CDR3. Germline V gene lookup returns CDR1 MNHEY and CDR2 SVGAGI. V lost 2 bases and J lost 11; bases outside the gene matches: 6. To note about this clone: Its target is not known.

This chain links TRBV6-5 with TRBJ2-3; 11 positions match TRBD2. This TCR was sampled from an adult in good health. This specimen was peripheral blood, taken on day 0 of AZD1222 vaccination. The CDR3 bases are TGTGCCAGCAGTTACCAAGGGACTAGCGGTGTGCAGTATTTT. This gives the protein CASSYQGTSGVQYF.